These T cell receptor beta chains were read from a single sample in a study of Ad26.COV2.S vaccination and SARS-CoV-2 variants. The method was immunoSEQ multiplex PCR; TCRdb's version includes in-frame clones alone and lacks a portion of them. This table holds around 320,000 clones, around 81% found once. The sequencing used peripheral blood, collected in a trial of Ad26.COV2.S vaccine versus placebo. Source of these receptors: a person aged 18 to 59 who received the Ad26.COV2.S COVID-19 vaccine or a placebo. CDR3s include the opening cysteine and the closing phenylalanine or tryptophan. D genes are given only for firm matches. Not all rows give a size; the values are once, few, many and, for expanded clones, a class.

NA TRBJ1-2 NA TRBV7-2 CASSFGGDYGYTF TGTGCCAGCAGCTTTGGGGGGGACTATGGCTACACCTTC
NA TRBJ2-3 NA TRBV25-1 CASSDHWTDTQYF TGTGCCAGCAGTGACCACTGGACAGATACGCAGTATTTT
NA TRBJ2-5 TRBD2 TRBV19 CASSRTFAGGQETQYF TGTGCCAGTAGTCGCACCTTCGCGGGGGGGCAAGAGACCCAGTACTTC
NA TRBJ2-1 NA TRBV18 CASSPSSVPEGEQFF TGTGCCAGCTCACCATCATCGGTCCCGGAGGGTGAGCAGTTCTTC
NA TRBJ2-1 NA TRBV7-2 CASSFPKSGDLVHYNEQFF TGTGCCAGCAGCTTCCCCAAATCAGGGGACTTAGTGCACTACAATGAGCAGTTCTTC
NA TRBJ1-1 TRBD1 TRBV18 CASSIGTGNTEAFF TGTGCCAGCTCCATAGGGACAGGGAACACTGAAGCTTTCTTT
few TRBJ2-2 NA TRBV2 CAGKAGWVTGELFF TGTGCCGGGAAGGCGGGTTGGGTCACCGGGGAGCTGTTTTTT
few TRBJ1-4 NA TRBV11-3 CASSRGTNEKLFF TGTGCCAGCAGCAGAGGGACTAATGAAAAACTGTTTTTT
NA TRBJ2-6 TRBD1 TRBV5-4 CASSLGTGGDGANVLTF TGTGCCAGCAGCTTGGGGACAGGGGGCGACGGGGCCAACGTCCTGACTTTC
NA TRBJ2-2 NA TRBV24-1 CATSEPINTGELFF TGTGCCACCAGTGAACCGATAAACACCGGGGAGCTGTTTTTT
NA TRBJ2-3 TRBD2 TRBV7-9 CASSLMGGGADTQYF TGTGCCAGCAGCTTAATGGGCGGGGGGGCGGATACGCAGTATTTT
NA TRBJ2-3 NA TRBV9 CASSLRQGVTDTQYF TGTGCCAGCAGCCTTAGGCAGGGTGTTACAGATACGCAGTATTTT
NA TRBJ1-6 NA TRBV5-1 CASSRTLNSPLHF TGCGCCAGCAGCCGGACTCTAAATTCACCCCTCCACTTT
NA TRBJ2-5 NA TRBV29-1 CSVEGGIKETQYF TGCAGCGTTGAAGGGGGGATCAAAGAGACCCAGTACTTC
NA TRBJ2-5 TRBD1 TRBV7-2 CASSLDRRAQYF TGTGCCAGCAGCTTGGACAGGCGGGCCCAGTACTTC
NA TRBJ2-7 TRBD1 TRBV2 CASSPGTGTGPAYEQYF TGTGCCAGCAGCCCCGGGACAGGGACTGGTCCCGCCTACGAGCAGTACTTC
NA TRBJ1-4 NA TRBV9 CAIKTDGREKLFF TGTGCCATCAAAACCGACGGACGAGAAAAACTGTTTTTT
NA TRBJ2-7 NA TRBV9 CASSAASSGEQYF TGTGCCAGCAGCGCCGCCTCTTCGGGGGAGCAGTACTTC
NA TRBJ2-3 TRBD2 TRBV2 CASSRLAGNRADTQYF TGTGCCAGCAGTAGACTAGCGGGGAATCGTGCAGATACGCAGTATTTT
NA TRBJ1-5 NA TRBV19 CATRPPNQPQHF TGTGCCACCCGACCCCCTAATCAGCCCCAGCATTTT
NA TRBJ2-3 TRBD2 TRBV4-2 CASSQKAGGSTDTQYF TGTGCCAGCAGCCAAAAGGCGGGGGGGAGCACAGATACGCAGTATTTT
NA TRBJ1-5 TRBD1 TRBV28 CASSQTTGTANQPQHF TGTGCCAGCAGTCAAACGACCGGGACAGCCAATCAGCCCCAGCATTTT
NA TRBJ2-7 NA TRBV18 CASSPPGSRTYEQYF TGTGCCAGCTCACCACCCGGCTCTCGAACCTACGAGCAGTACTTC
few TRBJ2-2 NA TRBV27 CASSLNTGSNTGELFF TGTGCCAGCAGTTTGAATACCGGGAGCAACACCGGGGAGCTGTTTTTT
NA TRBJ1-1 TRBD1 TRBV18 CASSPQTGGMNTEAFF TGTGCCAGCTCACCGCAGACAGGGGGCATGAACACTGAAGCTTTCTTT
NA TRBJ1-3 NA TRBV3-1/TRBV3-2 CASSRGLGNTIYF TGTGCCAGCTCTCGGGGGCTTGGAAACACCATATATTTT
NA TRBJ2-7 NA TRBV3-1/TRBV3-2 CASSQDGGPLGEQYF TGTGCCAGCAGCCAAGACGGAGGACCTCTTGGGGAGCAGTACTTC
NA TRBJ1-4 NA TRBV14 CASSQRTDEKLFF TGTGCCAGCAGCCAGAGAACCGATGAAAAACTGTTTTTT
NA TRBJ1-2 NA TRBV7-9 CASTRGAPGTNYGYTF TGTGCCAGCACCCGAGGGGCACCTGGAACAAACTATGGCTACACCTTC
NA TRBJ1-1 TRBD1 TRBV6-4 CASSDLDRVYTEAFF TGTGCCAGCAGTGACCTAGACAGGGTCTACACTGAAGCTTTCTTT
NA TRBJ2-5 NA TRBV5-1 CASGRPGTQKTQYF TGCGCCAGCGGAAGACCCGGGACCCAAAAGACCCAGTACTTC
NA TRBJ2-4 TRBD2 TRBV29-1 CSAETSGLAKNIQYF TGCAGCGCAGAGACTAGCGGCCTAGCCAAAAACATTCAGTACTTC
NA TRBJ2-1 TRBD1 TRBV5-4 CASSSDRGSYNEQFF TGTGCCAGCAGCTCTGACAGGGGTTCCTACAATGAGCAGTTCTTC
NA TRBJ1-1 TRBD1 TRBV7-2 CASSNRQGATEAFF TGTGCCAGCAGCAACAGACAGGGGGCAACTGAAGCTTTCTTT
NA TRBJ1-2 NA TRBV19 CASIGPAGTDGYTF TGTGCCAGTATTGGGCCAGCGGGGACGGATGGCTACACCTTC
NA TRBJ2-5 NA TRBV18 CASSPNQETQYF TGTGCCAGCTCACCAAACCAAGAGACCCAGTACTTC
NA TRBJ1-2 TRBD1 TRBV7-8 CASSALGQDYNGYTF TGTGCCAGCAGCGCACTGGGACAGGATTACAATGGCTACACCTTC
once TRBJ2-6 NA TRBV11-2 CASSLVGGSGANVLTF TGTGCCAGCAGCTTAGTGGGGGGTTCCGGGGCCAACGTCCTGACTTTC
once TRBJ2-6 NA TRBV11-3 CASSFRQGGSGANVLTF TGTGCCAGCAGCTTTAGGCAGGGGGGCTCTGGGGCCAACGTCCTGACTTTC